The 18 T cell receptor beta chains given below trace back to one sample, sequenced in a study of cytomegalovirus exposure and HLA in healthy donors. PCR was performed using 60 Vbeta and 13 Jbeta primers. The assay was immunoSEQ multiplex PCR, and TCRdb's table has in-frame clones only and misses some. Altogether approximately 74,000 clones are present, 60% to 70% being singletons, with the ten largest covering approximately 5.7%. Sequencing used PBMCs. These receptors were taken from a man aged 25 to 45 in good health and CMV-seropositive.

This clone was detected only a few times. The chain carries TRBV7-6 and TRBJ2-5; maybe TRBD2 (6 bases). The DNA end is more similar to TRBJ2-7, so the J call may be wrong. This CDR3 has 14 residues. Germline V gene sequence: CDR1 SGHVS, CDR2 FNYEAQ. DNA for the CDR3: TGTGCCAGCAGCTTACTCCTTGCGGGGCTCGAGCAGTACTTC. Protein sequence: CASSLLLAGLEQYF.

This chain joins TRBV28 and TRBJ2-5, with D possibly being TRBD1 (5 bases). The DNA end is more similar to TRBJ2-7, so the J call may be wrong. This CDR3 region has 14 residues. Germline values: CDR1 MDHEN, CDR2 SYDVKM. The CDR3 bases are TGTGCCAGCAGTTTCACAGGATCAAGGTACGAGCAGTACTTC. The encoded protein is CASSFTGSRYEQYF.

This chain links TRBV28 with TRBJ2-5; perhaps TRBD2 as D (6 bases). Trimming took 8 bases from V and 7 from J, leaving 20 bases between them. Germline assignment: CDR1 MDHEN and CDR2 SYDVKM. This CDR3 contains 14 residues. CDR3 DNA: TGTGCCAGCTCCCTCGGGGCGGGACGCACGACCCAGTACTTC. Protein: CASSLGAGRTTQYF.

J is TRBJ2-2 and V is TRBV2; D possibly corresponds to TRBD2 (6 bases). The CDR3 is 14 residues long. Per the germline V gene, CDR1 is SNHLY and CDR2 is FYNNEI. The germline V and J ends were trimmed by 5 bases and 2 bases, with 9 bases remaining between them. The DNA for the CDR3 is TGTGCCAGCAGTTGGGGGGTCAACACCGGGGAGCTGTTTTTT. Residues: CASSWGVNTGELFF.

The V gene is TRBV15, the J gene TRBJ2-2; the D gene is possibly TRBD2 (6 bases). This CDR3 spans 14 amino acids. V was trimmed by 5 bases and J by 3 bases, leaving 10 bases between them. Germline V gene lookup returns CDR1 LNHNV and CDR2 YYDKDF (reference sequence). CDR3 in amino acids: CATSAGLDTGELFF. CDR3 sequence (DNA): TGTGCCACCAGCGCGGGGCTTGACACCGGGGAGCTGTTTTTT.

The rearrangement links TRBV12-2 to TRBJ2-5; TRBD1 was called by the table and not checked on the DNA. TRBV12-2 is tagged as a pseudogene. The CDR3 runs to 18 residues. This chain's CDR3 is CASRSSGTGAGCQETQYF. CDR3 bases: TGTGCAAGTCGCTCCTCCGGGACAGGGGCGGGTTGTCAAGAGACCCAGTACTTC.

V usage is TRBV5-1 and J usage is TRBJ2-1; TRBD2 is a possible D gene (6 bases). The V end lost 3 bases, the J end lost 0 bases, and 10 bases lay between the germline ends. This CDR3 contains 15 residues. The germline CDR1 and CDR2 sequences are SGHRS and YFSETQ. CDR3 sequence: CASSSGEPSYNEQFF. The CDR3 DNA reads as TGCGCCAGCAGCTCGGGGGAACCCTCCTACAATGAGCAGTTCTTC.

CDR3 bases: TGTGCCAGCAGTGAAGGGAGACGGCAGCCCCAGCATTTT. Amino acid sequence: CASSEGRRQPQHF. The chain carries TRBV6-1 and TRBJ1-5; no clear D gene. Germline CDR1 reads MNHNS; CDR2 reads SASEGT. V lost 1 base, J lost 7 bases, and 8 bases lay in between. The CDR3 contains 13 residues.

The chain carries TRBV11-3 and TRBJ2-3; 7 positions agree with TRBD2. The V gene's germline CDR1 is SGHNT and CDR2 YENEEA. This CDR3 has 14 amino acids. V dropped 5 bases and J dropped 4; count of bases not matched to a gene: 6. DNA for the CDR3: TGTGCCAGCAGCATGACTAGCAAGGCAGATACGCAGTATTTT. It translates to CASSMTSKADTQYF.

The V gene is TRBV27, the J gene TRBJ1-2, with TRBD1 identical over 7 bases. Germline loops: CDR1 MNHEY, CDR2 SMNVEV (reference sequence). Trimming at V came to 5 bases and at J to 7 bases, leaving 10 bases not matched to a gene. This CDR3 region has 14 residues. The CDR3 loop is CASSIQGTFGGYTF. The CDR3 nucleotides read TGTGCCAGCAGTATACAGGGGACCTTTGGTGGCTACACCTTC.

The chain uses TRBV5-1 and TRBJ2-2; no definite D call. The CDR3 runs 14 residues. Germline CDR1 reads SGHRS; CDR2 reads YFSETQ. Trimming removed 2 bases from V and 3 bases from J, with 8 bases in between. For the CDR3, the DNA is TGCGCCAGCAGCTTAAGAGCCGACACCGGGGAGCTGTTTTTT. It yields the protein CASSLRADTGELFF.

CDR3 region: CASSSRGDGYTF. In nucleotides, the CDR3 is TGTGCCAGCAGCTCCAGGGGAGATGGCTACACCTTC. The chain combines TRBV7-9 with TRBJ1-2; TRBD1 might be the D (6 bases). Looked up from germline, CDR1 is SEHNR and CDR2 is FQNEAQ (reference sequence). Trimming removed 4 bases from V and 6 bases from J, with 9 bases in between. This CDR3 comprises 12 residues.

This clone was found a few times. The chain combines TRBV14 with TRBJ2-2; D is possibly TRBD2 (7 bases). The germline gives CDR1 SGHDN, CDR2 FVKESK. This CDR3 region has 15 residues. V shed 4 bases and J shed 3 bases, with 12 bases lying between them. Written as DNA, the CDR3 is TGTGCCAGCAGCCTAGGGGGGGCCTACACCGGGGAGCTGTTTTTT. Amino acid sequence: CASSLGGAYTGELFF. The complete variable domain, with remaining parts taken from reference TRBV14 and TRBJ2-2, reads EAGVTQFPSHSVIEKGQTVTLRCDPISGHDNLYWYRRVMGKEIKFLLHFVKESKQDESGMPNNRFLAERTGGTYSTLKVQPAELEDSGVYFCASSLGGAYTGELFFGEGSRLTVL.

The chain joins TRBV7-3 to TRBJ1-1, with 7 bases identical to TRBD1. This CDR3 has 13 amino acids. Germline V lookup: CDR1 SGHTA, CDR2 FQGTGA. V trimming: 4 bases; J trimming: 3 bases; junction bases outside the gene matches: 2. This CDR3 reads CASSSQGDTEAFF. CDR3 DNA: TGTGCCAGCAGCTCTCAGGGGGACACTGAAGCTTTCTTT.

V gene TRBV11-3 combines with J gene TRBJ2-2; 9 bases are a match to TRBD2. Germline V gene sequence: CDR1 SGHNT, CDR2 YENEEA. V was pared by 5 bases and J by 3 bases, with 7 bases of the junction left unmatched. The CDR3 contains 16 residues. The CDR3 DNA reads TGTGCCAGCAGCCCGGGACTAGCTGTAGACACCGGGGAGCTGTTTTTT. This gives the protein CASSPGLAVDTGELFF.

The chain carries TRBV18 and TRBJ1-4; D may be TRBD1 (5 bases). Germline values: CDR1 KGHSH, CDR2 LQKENI. The CDR3 extends over 14 amino acids. With 3 bases removed from V and 5 bases from J, the gap between germline ends came to 10 bases. CDR3: CASSPTGGNEKLFF. The CDR3 DNA sequence: TGTGCCAGCTCACCGACCGGGGGGAATGAAAAACTGTTTTTT.

This clone was found a few times. The J gene is TRBJ2-1, the V gene TRBV4-1; TRBD2 might be the D (7 bases). The CDR3 is 16 amino acids. V was cut by 1 base and J by 4 bases, with 14 bases left in between. Per germline, CDR1 MGHRA and CDR2 YSYEKL. This CDR3 reads CASSQAAGALYNEQFF. The CDR3 DNA is TGCGCCAGCAGCCAAGCCGCGGGGGCCCTTTACAATGAGCAGTTCTTC.

The V call is TRBV28, the J call TRBJ1-1; 7 positions agree with TRBD1. With V trimmed by 3 bases and J by 0 bases, 4 bases remained unmatched. Germline-derived CDR1 and CDR2 are MDHEN and SYDVKM. This CDR3 region has 15 residues. CDR3 sequence reads: CASSFPDRLNTEAFF. CDR3 DNA sequence: TGTGCCAGCAGTTTTCCGGACAGGTTGAACACTGAAGCTTTCTTT.